The 21 T cell receptor beta chains listed next were all sequenced from one sample in a study of blood T cells in healthy people across ages. Combining a sample-barcoded 5' primer with a J-beta primer mix, a second PCR ran for 7 to 11 cycles. TCRdb reprocessed the 5' RACE reads via MiXCR and lists one record per CDR3 protein. Among 1.6 million or so distinct CDR3 sequences listed, 30% to 40% were seen once. Sequencing was carried out using blood. The receptor set was obtained from a woman in her twenties or thirties in good health.

This clonotype was detected only a few times. The chain couples TRBV28 to TRBJ2-1; TRBD2 matches at 12 bases. J was trimmed by 2 bases and V by 8 bases; bases with no gene match: 16. Germline CDR1 MDHEN, CDR2 SYDVKM. This CDR3 has 19 amino acids. CDR3 bases: TGTGCCAGCTTTACCCTACTAGCGGGAGGTTCTCAGCCCTACAATGAGCAGTTCTTC. As protein: CASFTLLAGGSQPYNEQFF.

A few counts support this clonotype. The chain uses TRBV30 and TRBJ2-3; 10 bases fit TRBD2. The J segment lost 2 bases and the V segment lost 3 bases, leaving 2 bases of the junction unmatched. CDR1 is GTSNPN and CDR2 is SVGIG in the germline V gene (reference sequence). The CDR3 spans 14 residues. The CDR3 region has the DNA TGTGCCTGGAGGGGACTAGCGCACACAGATACGCAGTATTTT. This gives the protein CAWRGLAHTDTQYF.

Many counts were recorded for this clonotype. The gene calls are TRBV10-3 and TRBJ2-7; D unclear. Germline CDR1 and CDR2: ENHRY and SYGVKD. CDR3 length: 12 amino acids. The V and J ends lost 5 bases and 3 bases respectively, with 8 bases between them. The CDR3 nucleotides are TGTGCCATCAGTCTCTCCTTCTACGAGCAGTACTTC. It translates to CAISLSFYEQYF.

This chain joins TRBV4-2 and TRBJ2-7, with TRBD2 matching 10 bases. Unmatched junction bases numbered 3, after V lost 2 bases and J lost 2 bases. CDR3 size: 15 residues. Germline assignment: CDR1 LGHNA and CDR2 YNFKEQ. CDR3 amino acids: CASSQSSGRAYEQYF. The CDR3 nucleotides read TGTGCCAGCAGCCAATCTAGCGGGAGAGCCTACGAGCAGTACTTC.

The rearrangement joins TRBV10-3 to TRBJ2-1; D is unclear. CDR3 size: 13 residues. Germline assignment: CDR1 ENHRY and CDR2 SYGVKD. Between the trimmed V and J ends, which lost 4 bases and 3 bases, there was a span of 7 bases. CDR3 DNA: TGTGCCATCAGTGCCCCTAGCTACAATGAGCAGTTCTTC. This gives the protein CAISAPSYNEQFF.

This clonotype was observed a few times. The rearrangement links TRBV14 to TRBJ1-6, with unresolved D. V lost 1 base and J lost 7, with 8 bases in between. CDR3 length: 14 residues. Germline values: CDR1 SGHDN, CDR2 FVKESK. CDR3 DNA: TGTGCCAGCAGCCAAGGGGTCTTAAATTCACCCCTCCACTTT. Protein product: CASSQGVLNSPLHF.

At least ten counts were recorded for this clonotype. The chain has TRBV7-9 and TRBJ1-5, with D uncertain. With 1 base removed from V and 2 bases from J, the gap between germline ends came to 9 bases. The CDR3 has 15 amino acids. CDR1 is SEHNR and CDR2 is FQNEAQ in the germline V gene (reference sequence). The CDR3 here is CASSLVGVGNQPQHF. DNA of the CDR3: TGTGCCAGCAGCTTAGTAGGAGTAGGCAATCAGCCCCAGCATTTT.

The chain recombines TRBV7-9 with TRBJ1-2; maybe TRBD1 (5 bases). The CDR3 contains 18 residues. In germline, CDR1 is SEHNR, CDR2 FQNEAQ (reference sequence). With 4 bases removed from V and 2 bases from J, the gap between germline ends came to 23 bases. CDR3 sequence: CASSSPRVGRKGNYGYTF. In DNA form, the CDR3 reads TGTGCCAGCAGCTCGCCGCGGGTGGGGCGAAAGGGGAACTATGGCTACACCTTC.

This clonotype was observed a few times. The rearrangement links TRBV21-1 to TRBJ2-1; the D call in the table, TRBD2, was not verified against the DNA. TRBV21-1 is a listed pseudogene. This CDR3 spans 14 amino acids. CDR3 region: CASSAGPSYNEQFF. In DNA form, the CDR3 reads TGTGCCAGCAGCGCTGGGCCCTCCTACAATGAGCAGTTCTTC.

The V and J genes are TRBV7-3 and TRBJ2-3; D gene unclear. V was pared by 5 bases and J by 0 bases, with 12 bases between. Germline loops: CDR1 SGHTA, CDR2 FQGTGA. CDR3 size: 15 residues. The CDR3 nucleotides are TGTGCCAGCAGCCCCACCCCGAGTAGCACAGATACGCAGTATTTT. This encodes CASSPTPSSTDTQYF.

The gene calls are TRBV27 and TRBJ2-7, with 9 positions matching TRBD1. The CDR3 is 14 residues long. Germline V gene sequence: CDR1 MNHEY, CDR2 SMNVEV (reference sequence). Unmatched junction bases numbered 2, after V lost 5 bases and J lost 0 bases. This CDR3 is CASSGTGHSYEQYF. The CDR3 bases are TGTGCCAGCAGTGGGACAGGGCACTCCTACGAGCAGTACTTC.

The chain uses TRBV19 and TRBJ2-4; possibly TRBD1 for D (6 bases). Trimming shortened V by 3 bases and J by 0 bases, and 9 bases separated the two germline ends. Germline loops: CDR1 LNHDA, CDR2 SQIVND (reference sequence). The CDR3 sequence is 15 residues long. The CDR3 sequence is CASSMTGVAKNIQYF. DNA for the CDR3: TGTGCCAGTAGTATGACAGGTGTAGCCAAAAACATTCAGTACTTC.

The rearrangement links TRBV20-1 to TRBJ1-1; D ambiguous. This CDR3 has 16 residues. V was pared by 3 bases and J by 1 base, with 18 bases between. Germline V gene sequence: CDR1 DFQATT, CDR2 SNEGSKA (reference sequence). The CDR3 reads CSASGSPPMGNTEAFF. The CDR3 nucleotides read TGCAGTGCTAGCGGGAGCCCCCCCATGGGGAACACTGAAGCTTTCTTT.

The rearrangement joins TRBV5-1 to TRBJ2-4, with D unclear. The CDR3 covers 16 residues. The V gene's germline CDR1 is SGHRS and CDR2 YFSETQ. V was trimmed by 0 bases and J by 1 base, leaving 11 bases between them. CDR3 sequence reads: CASSLGPQVAKNIQYF. Written as DNA, the CDR3 is TGCGCCAGCAGCTTGGGCCCGCAGGTTGCCAAAAACATTCAGTACTTC.

CDR3 amino acids: CSAREAGGPIEQYF. The CDR3 DNA reads as TGCAGTGCTAGAGAGGCGGGAGGGCCTATCGAGCAGTACTTC. The genes are TRBV20-1 and TRBJ2-5, with 9 bases that match TRBD2. The J call is in doubt because the DNA end fits TRBJ2-7 better. The CDR3 sequence is 14 residues long. Germline CDR1 reads DFQATT; CDR2 reads SNEGSKA (reference sequence).

The chain uses TRBV11-2 and TRBJ1-2; D call uncertain. This CDR3 has 14 amino acids. CDR1 is SGHAT, CDR2 FQNNGV, per germline. V was shortened by 1 base and J by 7 bases, with 13 bases between the two germline ends. The CDR3 is CASSLACPPGGYTF. The CDR3 coding sequence is TGTGCCAGCAGCTTAGCTTGCCCACCGGGTGGCTACACCTTC.

This clonotype occurred once. The genes are TRBV5-6 and TRBJ1-2, with D perhaps matching TRBD1 (6 bases). The CDR3 is 13 amino acids. Germline V gives CDR1 SGHDT, CDR2 YYEEEE. V was trimmed by 3 bases and J by 6 bases, leaving 12 bases between them. The chain's CDR3 is CASSSQGHNGYTF. CDR3 sequence (DNA): TGTGCCAGCAGCTCACAGGGACATAATGGCTACACCTTC.

V and J are TRBV5-1 and TRBJ1-2, with TRBD1 identical over 11 bases. Germline values: CDR1 SGHRS, CDR2 YFSETQ. The CDR3 is 15 amino acids. The ends lost 0 bases at V and 6 bases at J; junction bases unmatched: 4. Here the CDR3 reads CASSLEGTGGNGYTF. The CDR3 bases are TGCGCCAGCAGCTTGGAGGGGACAGGGGGGAATGGCTACACCTTC.

The DNA of the CDR3 is TGTGCCAGCAGCCAAGATGGGGGGGGAGAGCCCTACGAGCAGTACTTC. Its protein is CASSQDGGGEPYEQYF. The rearrangement links TRBV4-2 to TRBJ2-7; 7 bases are shared with TRBD2. The CDR3 has 16 residues. Per the germline V gene, CDR1 is LGHNA and CDR2 is YNFKEQ. J was trimmed by 2 bases and V by 0 bases; bases with no gene match: 7.

Ten or more counts support this clonotype. This chain joins TRBV7-9 and TRBJ2-5, with 7 bases lining up with TRBD1. V lost 7 bases, J lost 5 bases, and 13 bases stayed unmatched. The CDR3 extends over 15 amino acids. CDR1 SEHNR and CDR2 FQNEAQ come from the germline V gene (reference sequence). This CDR3 is CASIRLGQPPETQYF. The CDR3 DNA sequence: TGTGCCAGCATAAGATTGGGACAGCCACCCGAGACCCAGTACTTC.

The chain links TRBV7-6 to TRBJ1-1, with a tentative D call TRBD1 (5 bases). Germline V gives CDR1 SGHVS, CDR2 FNYEAQ. Trimming took 2 bases from V and 8 from J, leaving 12 bases between them. The CDR3 contains 13 residues. The CDR3 nucleotides are TGTGCCAGCAGCTTATTTGGGGAGGGGGAAGCTTTCTTT. Protein sequence: CASSLFGEGEAFF.